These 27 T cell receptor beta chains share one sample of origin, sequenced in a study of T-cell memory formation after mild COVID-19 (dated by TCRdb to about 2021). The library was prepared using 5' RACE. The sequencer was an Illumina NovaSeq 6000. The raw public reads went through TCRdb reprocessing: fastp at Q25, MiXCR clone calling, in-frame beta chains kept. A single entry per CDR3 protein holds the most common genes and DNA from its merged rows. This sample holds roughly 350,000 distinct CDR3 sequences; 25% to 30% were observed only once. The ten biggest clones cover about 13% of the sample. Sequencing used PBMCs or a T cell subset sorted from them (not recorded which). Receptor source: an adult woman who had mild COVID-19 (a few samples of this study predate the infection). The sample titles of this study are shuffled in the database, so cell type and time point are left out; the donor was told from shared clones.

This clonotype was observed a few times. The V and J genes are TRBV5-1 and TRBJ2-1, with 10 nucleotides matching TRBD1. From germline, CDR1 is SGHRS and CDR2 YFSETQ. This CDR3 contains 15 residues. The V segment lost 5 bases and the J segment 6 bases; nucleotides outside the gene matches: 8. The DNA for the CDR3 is TGCGCCAGCAGTCCCGGGGGACAGGGGCTCAATGAGCAGTTCTTC. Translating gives CASSPGGQGLNEQFF.

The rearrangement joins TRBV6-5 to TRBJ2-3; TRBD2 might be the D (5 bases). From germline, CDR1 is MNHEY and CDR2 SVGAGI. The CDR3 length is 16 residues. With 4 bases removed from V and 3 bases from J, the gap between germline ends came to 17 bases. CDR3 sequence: CASSSPDLSGTDTQYF. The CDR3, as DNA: TGTGCCAGCAGTTCACCGGATCTATCGGGGACAGATACGCAGTATTTT.

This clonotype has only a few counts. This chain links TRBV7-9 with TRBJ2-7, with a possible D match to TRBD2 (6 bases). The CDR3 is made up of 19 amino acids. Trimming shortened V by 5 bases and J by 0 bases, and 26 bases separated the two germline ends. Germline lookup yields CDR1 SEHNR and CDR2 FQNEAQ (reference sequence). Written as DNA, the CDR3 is TGTGCCAGCAGCATCATCTCCGGGACGACTAGTCTCGACTCCTACGAGCAGTACTTC. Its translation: CASSIISGTTSLDSYEQYF.

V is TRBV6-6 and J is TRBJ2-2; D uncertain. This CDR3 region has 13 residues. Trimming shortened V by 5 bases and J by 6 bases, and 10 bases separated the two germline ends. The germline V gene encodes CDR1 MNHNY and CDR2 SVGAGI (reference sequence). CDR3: CASSQQVPGELFF. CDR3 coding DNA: TGTGCCAGCAGTCAGCAGGTTCCCGGGGAGCTGTTTTTT.

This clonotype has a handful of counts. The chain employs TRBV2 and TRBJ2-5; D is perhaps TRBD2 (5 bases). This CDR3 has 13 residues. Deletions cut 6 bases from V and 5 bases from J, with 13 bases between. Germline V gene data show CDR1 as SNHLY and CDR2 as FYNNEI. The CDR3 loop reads CASRPGPGETQYF. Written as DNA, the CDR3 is TGTGCCAGCAGGCCCGGTCCGGGGGAGACCCAGTACTTC.

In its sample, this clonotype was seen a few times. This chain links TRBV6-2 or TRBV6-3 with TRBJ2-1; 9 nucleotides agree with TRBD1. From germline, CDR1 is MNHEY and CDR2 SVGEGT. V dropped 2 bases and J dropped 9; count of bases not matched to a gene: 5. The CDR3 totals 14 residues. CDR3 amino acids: CASSYGTGYGEQFF. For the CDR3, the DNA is TGTGCCAGCAGTTACGGGACAGGGTACGGTGAGCAGTTCTTC.

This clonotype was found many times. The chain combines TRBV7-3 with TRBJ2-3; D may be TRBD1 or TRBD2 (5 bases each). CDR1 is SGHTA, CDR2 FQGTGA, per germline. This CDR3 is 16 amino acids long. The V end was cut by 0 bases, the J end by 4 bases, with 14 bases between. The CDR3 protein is CASSLTPGPPSDTQYF. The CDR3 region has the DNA TGTGCCAGCAGCTTAACGCCGGGACCCCCCTCAGATACGCAGTATTTT.

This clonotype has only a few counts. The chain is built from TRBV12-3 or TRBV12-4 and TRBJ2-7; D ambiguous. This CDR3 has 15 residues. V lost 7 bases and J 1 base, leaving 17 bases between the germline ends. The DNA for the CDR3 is TGTGCCAGCACCCCCGGAGTACCCATATCCTACGAGCAGTACTTC. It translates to CASTPGVPISYEQYF.

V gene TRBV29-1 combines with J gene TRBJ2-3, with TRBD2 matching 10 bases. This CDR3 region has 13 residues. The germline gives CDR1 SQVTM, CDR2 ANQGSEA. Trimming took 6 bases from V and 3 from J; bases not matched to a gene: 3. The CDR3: CSVVAGGTDTQYF. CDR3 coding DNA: TGCAGCGTGGTAGCGGGAGGAACAGATACGCAGTATTTT.

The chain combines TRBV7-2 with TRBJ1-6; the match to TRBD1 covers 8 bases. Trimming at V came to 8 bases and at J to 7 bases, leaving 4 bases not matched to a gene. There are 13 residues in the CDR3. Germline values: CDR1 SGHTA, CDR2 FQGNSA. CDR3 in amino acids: CASARTGNSPLHF. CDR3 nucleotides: TGTGCCAGCGCCCGGACAGGGAATTCACCCCTCCACTTT.

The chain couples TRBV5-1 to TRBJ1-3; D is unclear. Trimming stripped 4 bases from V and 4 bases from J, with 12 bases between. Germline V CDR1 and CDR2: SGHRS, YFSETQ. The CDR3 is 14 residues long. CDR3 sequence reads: CASSKGVGGNTIYF. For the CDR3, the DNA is TGCGCCAGCAGCAAGGGCGTGGGAGGAAACACCATATATTTT.

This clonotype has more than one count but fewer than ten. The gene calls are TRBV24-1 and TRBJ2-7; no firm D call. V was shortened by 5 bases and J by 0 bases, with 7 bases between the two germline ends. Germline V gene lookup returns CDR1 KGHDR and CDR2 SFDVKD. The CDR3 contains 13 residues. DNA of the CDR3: TGTGCCACCAGTGGATCAAACTCCTACGAGCAGTACTTC. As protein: CATSGSNSYEQYF.

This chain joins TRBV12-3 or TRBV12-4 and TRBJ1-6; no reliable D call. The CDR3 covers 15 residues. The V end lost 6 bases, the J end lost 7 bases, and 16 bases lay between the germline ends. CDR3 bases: TGTGCCAGCAGGCCCCGGGGAGCCCTAAATTCACCCCTCCACTTT. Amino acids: CASRPRGALNSPLHF.

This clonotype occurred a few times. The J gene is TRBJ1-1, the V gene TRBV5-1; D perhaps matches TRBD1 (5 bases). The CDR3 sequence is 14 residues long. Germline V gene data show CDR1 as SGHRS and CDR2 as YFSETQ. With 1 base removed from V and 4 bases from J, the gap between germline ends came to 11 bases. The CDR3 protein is CASSLNPGTTEAFF. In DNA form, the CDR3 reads TGCGCCAGCAGCTTGAATCCGGGGACCACTGAAGCTTTCTTT.

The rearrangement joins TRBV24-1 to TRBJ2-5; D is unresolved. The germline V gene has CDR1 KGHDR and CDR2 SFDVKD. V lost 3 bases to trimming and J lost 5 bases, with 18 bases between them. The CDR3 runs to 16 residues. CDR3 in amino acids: CATSDNMAPSEETQYF. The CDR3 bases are TGTGCCACCAGTGATAATATGGCCCCTAGTGAGGAGACCCAGTACTTC.

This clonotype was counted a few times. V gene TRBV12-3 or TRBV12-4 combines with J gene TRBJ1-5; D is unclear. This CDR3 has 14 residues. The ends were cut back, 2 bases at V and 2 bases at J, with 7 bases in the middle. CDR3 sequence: CASSLKAGNQPQHF. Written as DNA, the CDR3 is TGTGCCAGCAGTTTAAAGGCAGGCAATCAGCCCCAGCATTTT.

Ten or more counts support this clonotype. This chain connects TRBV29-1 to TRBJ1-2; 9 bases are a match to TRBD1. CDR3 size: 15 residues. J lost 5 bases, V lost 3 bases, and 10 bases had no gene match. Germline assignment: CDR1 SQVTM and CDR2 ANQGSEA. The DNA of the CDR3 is TGCAGCGTTGAGGGGACAGGGCGAACTGATTATGGCTACACCTTC. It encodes CSVEGTGRTDYGYTF. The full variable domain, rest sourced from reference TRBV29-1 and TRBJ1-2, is SAVISQKPSRDICQRGTSLTIQCQVDSQVTMMFWYRQQPGQSLTLIATANQGSEATYESGFVIDKFPISRPNLTFSTLTVSNMSPEDSSIYLCSVEGTGRTDYGYTFGSGTRLTVV.

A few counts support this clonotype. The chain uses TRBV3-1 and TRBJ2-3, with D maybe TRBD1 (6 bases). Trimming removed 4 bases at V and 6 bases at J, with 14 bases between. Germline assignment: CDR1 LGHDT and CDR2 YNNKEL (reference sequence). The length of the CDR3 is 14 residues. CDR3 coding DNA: TGTGCCAGCAGCCCTGACAGGTGGAAGGATACGCAGTATTTT. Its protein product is CASSPDRWKDTQYF.

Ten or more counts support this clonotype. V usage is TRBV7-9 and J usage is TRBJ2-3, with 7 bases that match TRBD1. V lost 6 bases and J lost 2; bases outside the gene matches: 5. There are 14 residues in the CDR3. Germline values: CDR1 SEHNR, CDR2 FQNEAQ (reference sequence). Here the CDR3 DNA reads TGTGCCAGCAGACGGGACAGCCACACAGATACGCAGTATTTT. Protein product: CASRRDSHTDTQYF.

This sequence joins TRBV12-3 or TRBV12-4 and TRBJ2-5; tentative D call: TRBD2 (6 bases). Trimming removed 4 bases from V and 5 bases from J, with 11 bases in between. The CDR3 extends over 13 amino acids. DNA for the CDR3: TGTGCCAGCAGTTCGGAAGGGAGGGAGACCCAGTACTTC. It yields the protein CASSSEGRETQYF.

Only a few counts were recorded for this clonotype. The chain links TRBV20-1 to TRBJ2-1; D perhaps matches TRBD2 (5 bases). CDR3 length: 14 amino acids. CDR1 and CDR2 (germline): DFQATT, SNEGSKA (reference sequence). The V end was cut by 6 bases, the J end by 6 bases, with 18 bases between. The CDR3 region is CSAQRASRGNEQFF. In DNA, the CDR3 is TGCAGTGCCCAGCGTGCGTCCCGGGGCAATGAGCAGTTCTTC.

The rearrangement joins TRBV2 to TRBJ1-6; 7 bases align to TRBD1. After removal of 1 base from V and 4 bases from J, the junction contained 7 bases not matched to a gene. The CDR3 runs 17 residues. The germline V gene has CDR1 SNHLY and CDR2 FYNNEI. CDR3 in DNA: TGTGCCAGCAGTGAAGATGGGACAGCCAGTTATAATTCACCCCTCCACTTT. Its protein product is CASSEDGTASYNSPLHF.

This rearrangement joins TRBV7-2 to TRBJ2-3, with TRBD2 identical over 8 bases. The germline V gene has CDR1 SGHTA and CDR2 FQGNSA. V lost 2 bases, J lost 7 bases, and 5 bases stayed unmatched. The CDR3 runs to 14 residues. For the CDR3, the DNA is TGTGCCAGCAGCTTATTTCCGGGAGGGTATACGCAGTATTTT. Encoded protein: CASSLFPGGYTQYF.

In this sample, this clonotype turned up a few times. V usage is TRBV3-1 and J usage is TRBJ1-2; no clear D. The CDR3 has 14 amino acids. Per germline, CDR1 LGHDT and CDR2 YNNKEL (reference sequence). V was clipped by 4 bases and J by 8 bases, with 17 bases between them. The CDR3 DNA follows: TGTGCCAGCAGCCCCCTGCGGAGCACTAGCGGCTACACCTTC. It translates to CASSPLRSTSGYTF.

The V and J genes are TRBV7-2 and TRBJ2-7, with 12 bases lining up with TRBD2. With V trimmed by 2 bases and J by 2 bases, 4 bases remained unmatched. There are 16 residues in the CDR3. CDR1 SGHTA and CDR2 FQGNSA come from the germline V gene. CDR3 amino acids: CASSLSSGRVPYEQYF. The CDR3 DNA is TGTGCCAGCAGCTTATCTAGCGGGAGGGTTCCCTACGAGCAGTACTTC. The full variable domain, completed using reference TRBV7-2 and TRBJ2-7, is GAGVSQSPSNKVTEKGKDVELRCDPISGHTALYWYRQSLGQGLEFLIYFQGNSAPDKSGLPSDRFSAERTGGSVSTLTIQRTQQEDSAVYLCASSLSSGRVPYEQYFGPGTRLTVT.

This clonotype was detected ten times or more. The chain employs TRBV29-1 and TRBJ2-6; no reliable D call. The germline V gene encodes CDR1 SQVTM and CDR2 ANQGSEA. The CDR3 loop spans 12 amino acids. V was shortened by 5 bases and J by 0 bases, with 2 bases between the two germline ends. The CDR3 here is CSVNSGANVLTF. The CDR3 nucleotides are TGCAGCGTTAACTCTGGGGCCAACGTCCTGACTTTC.

The CDR3, as DNA: TGTGCCAGCAGTTCGACAGGACGGTCCACTGAAGCTTTCTTT. Its protein is CASSSTGRSTEAFF. The gene calls are TRBV12-3 or TRBV12-4 and TRBJ1-1, with D possibly matching TRBD1 (6 bases). CDR3 length: 14 amino acids. Trimming shortened V by 4 bases and J by 4 bases, and 13 bases separated the two germline ends.